This section outlines one TCR beta chain sequence together with its context. Germline V lookup: CDR1 SGDLS, CDR2 YYNGEE. There are 16 residues in the CDR3. J lost 5 bases, V lost 4 bases, and 12 bases had no gene match. This entry belongs to a study of blood T cell repertoires in COVID-19. Study background: Acute and convalescent COVID-19 specimens originated in the United States, Italy and Spain.

TCRdb keeps only in-frame clones here, not all; method: immunoSEQ multiplex PCR. The sample holds 85,000 to 90,000 clones; roughly 80% are singletons and the top ten take approximately 16%. The chain is built from TRBV9 and TRBJ2-3, with TRBD2 identical over 8 bases. The clonotype comes from a woman older than 75 with active or convalescent COVID-19. Sequenced: peripheral blood. The CDR3 DNA reads TGTGCCAGCAGCCCCGGACGGGGGGGCGCTAGAGATACGCAGTATTTT. This gives the protein CASSPGRGGARDTQYF.